This TCR beta chain was identified during a study of identical twins (dated by TCRdb to the mid-2010s). Regarding the complete study: To test whether fetal clonotypes persist, this study deep-sequenced TCR alpha and beta repertoires from monozygotic twins, from unrelated adults of various ages, and from cord blood. To rule out contamination, the twin experiments were replicated at different times with different library preparation protocols.

Here is what the overall study found, with its caveats: Fewer insertions were carried by abundant cord blood beta clonotypes; a weaker similar trend was observed in young adult naive repertoires, while no such trend was observed in memory repertoires. Zero-insertion analyses could be partly confounded by invariant T cells such as MAIT and iNKT, although diverse VJ usage argued against such confounding for most clonotypes. Recombination models systematically underestimated out-of-frame TCR alpha sharing in monozygotic twins but agreed with sharing between unrelated individuals. Excess twin sharing in beta out-of-frame sequences was weaker because fewer shared sequences lowered the signal-to-noise ratio. Because the same donors could not be followed over many years, the conclusions depended on cross-sectional statistical analysis. Compared with coincidental sharing between unrelated individuals, out-of-frame TCR alpha sequences shared between twins had an excess of sequences with low generation probability.

Every donor in the study was a healthy Caucasian. Three pairs of female monozygotic twins, all aged 18 to 29 years, were included in the twin cohort. Positive isolation kits from Invitrogen were used to isolate the CD4+ and CD8+ T cell populations. This clonotype showed up just a few times. No cognate antigen has been identified for it. Within one base of it there is no much larger clone, and no base qualities were kept. The germline ends are 13 bases apart after V is trimmed by 10 bases and J by 6 bases. CDR1 and CDR2 (ENHRY, SYGVKD) derive from the germline V gene. Spanning cysteine to phenylalanine, the CDR3 consists of 12 amino acids. Only the CDR3 DNA is retained, 36 bases long and in frame from the first base. Library generation was performed with 5' RACE. The listed sequencing device is Illumina HiSeq 2000. Template switching added a universal primer binding site, and the final cDNA carried a unique molecular identifier that allowed TCR cDNA molecules to be counted accurately. Specific primers in the conserved constant-segment region were used to synthesize first-strand cDNA for TCR alpha and beta chains. To control for contamination, every cDNA library was double barcoded, receiving both a SMART-Mk sample barcode and Illumina barcodes. TruSeq adapter sequences and Illumina sample barcodes were added in two successive PCR steps. Sequencing of the TCR alpha and beta cDNA libraries was done on the Illumina HiSeq platform using custom primers. As for the authors' bioinformatics: MiGEC processed the raw reads to extract unique molecular identifiers, while MiXCR was used to determine the CDR3 positions. For each individual, recombination models were inferred using an EM algorithm with the repgenHMM and IGoR tools. Shared clonotype analysis was performed with the tcR package in R, normalizing sharing by the product of cloneset sizes. To study raw recombination free of thymic and clonal selection effects, out-of-frame nonproductive sequences were analyzed. The public reads were reprocessed in TCRdb via fastp at Q25 and MiXCR, keeping in-frame beta chains. For every CDR3 protein sequence, its rows merge into one entry that carries the most common genes and DNA. TCRdb's processing, not the authors' own work, is the source of the V and J calls. For this sample the table gives hundreds of thousands of distinct CDR3 sequences, of which 24% were detected only once. The top ten clones comprise just under 3% of the sample.

These data were also reused for a study on T cells expressing NK-cell markers. The second study also describes: Three sorted T-cell subsets (CD3+CD56+NKG2C+, CD3+CD56+NKG2C- and CD3+CD56-NKG2C+) from fewer than 10 donors had their TCR beta-chain repertoires profiled. Among the eight sequenced donors, seven were HCMV-seropositive and one was HCMV-seronegative. In several experiments an anti-gammadeltaTCR antibody was added to restrict sorting to alphabetaTCR-expressing T cells. In several donors, the dominant CD3+CD56+NKG2C+ clonotypes were found to rank among the top 10 CD8+ clonotypes and to make up about 1.0-8% of CD8+ T cells. Those dominant clonotypes were again the most abundant among CD3+CD56-NKG2C+ cells in several donors, at about 28.3-65%. It remained unclear whether the expanded NKG2C-expressing T cell clones were specific for HCMV antigens. The study sequenced eight donors, all healthy volunteers chosen at random: three men and five women. HCMV-specific IgG was detected in serum with a commercial ELISA kit to determine HCMV serostatus. MIGEC handled demultiplexing of the reads and grouping by UMI, while MiTCR was used to assemble and quantify clonotypes. To exclude erroneous sequences, only TCR cDNA sequences supported by at least two reads were retained. The tcR package was used for downstream repertoire analysis, and clonotypes were matched across fractions by CDR3 nucleotide sequence plus V segment. Antigen specificity was annotated against VDJdb with VDJmatch, allowing one amino acid substitution in CDR3.

Sequenced: CD4+ T cells sorted from blood. The sequence is built from TRBV10-3 and TRBJ2-1; no D gene is confidently identified. The clonotype was recovered from a young woman in good health. In nucleotides, the sequence is TGTGCCACCACCCCCGGATTCAATGAGCAGTTCTTC. Its coded protein is CATTPGFNEQFF.